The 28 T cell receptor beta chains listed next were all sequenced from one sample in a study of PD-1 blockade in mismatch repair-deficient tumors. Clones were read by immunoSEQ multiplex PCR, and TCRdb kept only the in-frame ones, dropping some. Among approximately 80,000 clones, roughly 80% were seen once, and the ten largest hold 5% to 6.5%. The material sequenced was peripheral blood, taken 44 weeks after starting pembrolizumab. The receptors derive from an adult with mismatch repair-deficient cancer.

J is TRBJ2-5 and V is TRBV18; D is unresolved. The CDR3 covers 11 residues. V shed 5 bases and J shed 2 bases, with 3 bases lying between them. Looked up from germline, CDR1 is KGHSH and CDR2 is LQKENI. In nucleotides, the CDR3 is TGTGCCAGCTCAGGGCAAGAGACCCAGTACTTC. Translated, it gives CASSGQETQYF. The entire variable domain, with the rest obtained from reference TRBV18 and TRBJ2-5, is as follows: NAGVMQNPRHLVRRRGQEARLRCSPMKGHSHVYWYRQLPEEGLKFMVYLQKENIIDESGMPKERFSAEFPKEGPSILRIQQVVRGDSAAYFCASSGQETQYFGPGTRLLVL.

Here the CDR3 reads CAISALIESNYGYTF. Here the CDR3 DNA reads TGTGCCATCAGTGCTTTAATCGAGTCAAACTATGGCTACACCTTC. This rearrangement joins TRBV10-3 to TRBJ1-2; D remains unclear. V was shortened by 4 bases and J by 2 bases, with 14 bases between the two germline ends. In germline, CDR1 is ENHRY, CDR2 SYGVKD. The CDR3 has 15 amino acids.

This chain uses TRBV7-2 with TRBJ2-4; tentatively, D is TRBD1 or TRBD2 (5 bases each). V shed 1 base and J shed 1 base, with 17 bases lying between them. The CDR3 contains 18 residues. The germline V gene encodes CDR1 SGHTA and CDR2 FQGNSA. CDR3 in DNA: TGTGCCAGCAGCTTAGGCCCTCCGGGAAGGGGTGCCAAAAACATTCAGTACTTC. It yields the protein CASSLGPPGRGAKNIQYF.

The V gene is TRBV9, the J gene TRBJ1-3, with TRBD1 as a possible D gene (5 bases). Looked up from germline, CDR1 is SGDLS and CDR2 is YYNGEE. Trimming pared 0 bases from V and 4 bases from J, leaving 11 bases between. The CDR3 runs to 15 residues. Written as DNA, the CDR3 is TGTGCCAGCAGCGTAGAAGGGACCGAAGGAAACACCATATATTTT. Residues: CASSVEGTEGNTIYF.

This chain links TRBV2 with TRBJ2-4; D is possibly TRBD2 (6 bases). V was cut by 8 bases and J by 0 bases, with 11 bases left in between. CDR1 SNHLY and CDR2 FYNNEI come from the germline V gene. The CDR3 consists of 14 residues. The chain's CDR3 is CASVAGRAKNIQYF. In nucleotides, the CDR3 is TGTGCCAGCGTTGCGGGAAGAGCCAAAAACATTCAGTACTTC.

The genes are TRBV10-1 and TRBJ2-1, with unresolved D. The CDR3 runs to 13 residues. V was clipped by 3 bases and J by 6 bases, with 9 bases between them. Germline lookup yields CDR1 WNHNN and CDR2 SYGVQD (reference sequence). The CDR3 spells CASSEQGVNEQFF. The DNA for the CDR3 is TGCGCCAGCAGTGAACAAGGTGTCAATGAGCAGTTCTTC.

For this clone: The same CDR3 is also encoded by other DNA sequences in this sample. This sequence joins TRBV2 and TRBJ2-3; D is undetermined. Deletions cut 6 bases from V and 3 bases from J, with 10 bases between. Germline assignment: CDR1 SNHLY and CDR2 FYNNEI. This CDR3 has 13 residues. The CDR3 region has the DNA TGTGCCAGCAGCGGAACCCAGACAGATACGCAGTATTTT. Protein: CASSGTQTDTQYF.

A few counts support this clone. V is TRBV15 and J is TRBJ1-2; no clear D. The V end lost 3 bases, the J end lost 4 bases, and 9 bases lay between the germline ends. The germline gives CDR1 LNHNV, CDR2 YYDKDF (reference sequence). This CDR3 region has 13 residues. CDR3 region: CATSSPGTYGYTF. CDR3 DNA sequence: TGTGCCACCAGCAGTCCAGGTACCTATGGCTACACCTTC.

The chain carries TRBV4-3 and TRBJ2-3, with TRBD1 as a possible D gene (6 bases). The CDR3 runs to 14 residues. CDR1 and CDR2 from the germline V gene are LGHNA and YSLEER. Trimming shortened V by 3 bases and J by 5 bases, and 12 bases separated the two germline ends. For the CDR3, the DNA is TGCGCCAGCAGCCAGGACAGTGTCGGAGATACGCAGTATTTT. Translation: CASSQDSVGDTQYF.

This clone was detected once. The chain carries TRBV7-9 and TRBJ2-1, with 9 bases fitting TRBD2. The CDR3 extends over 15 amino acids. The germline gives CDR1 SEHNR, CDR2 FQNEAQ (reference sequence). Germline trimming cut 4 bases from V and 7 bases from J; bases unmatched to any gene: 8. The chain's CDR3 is CASSSLSGRWNEQFF. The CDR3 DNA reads TGTGCCAGCAGCTCCCTCAGCGGGAGGTGGAATGAGCAGTTCTTC.

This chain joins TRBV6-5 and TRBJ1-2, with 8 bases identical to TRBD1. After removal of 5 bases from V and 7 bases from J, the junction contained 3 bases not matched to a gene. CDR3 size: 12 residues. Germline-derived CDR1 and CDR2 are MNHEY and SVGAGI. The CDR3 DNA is TGTGCCAGCAGTCCAACAGGGGGTGGCTACACCTTC. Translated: CASSPTGGGYTF.

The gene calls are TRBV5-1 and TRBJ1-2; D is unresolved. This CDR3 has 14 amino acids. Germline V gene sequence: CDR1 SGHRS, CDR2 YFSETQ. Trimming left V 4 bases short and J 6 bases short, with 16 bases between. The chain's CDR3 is CASSQSGARHGYTF. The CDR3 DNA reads TGCGCCAGCAGCCAATCGGGAGCACGACATGGCTACACCTTC.

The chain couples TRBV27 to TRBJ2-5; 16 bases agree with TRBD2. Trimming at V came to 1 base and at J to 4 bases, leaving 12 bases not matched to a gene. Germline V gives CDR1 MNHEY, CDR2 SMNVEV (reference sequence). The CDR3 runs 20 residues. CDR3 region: CASSLWGLAGGAIGSETQYF. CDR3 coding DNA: TGTGCCAGCAGTTTATGGGGACTAGCGGGAGGGGCGATCGGGTCAGAGACCCAGTACTTC.

This chain's CDR3 is CASTFTSSETQYF. In DNA form, the CDR3 reads TGTGCCAGCACCTTCACTTCGTCTGAGACCCAGTACTTC. The rearrangement links TRBV6-5 to TRBJ2-5, with D unresolved. This CDR3 contains 13 residues. CDR1 and CDR2 (germline): MNHEY, SVGAGI. The V gene lost 7 bases and the J gene lost 5 bases, with 14 bases spanning the gap.

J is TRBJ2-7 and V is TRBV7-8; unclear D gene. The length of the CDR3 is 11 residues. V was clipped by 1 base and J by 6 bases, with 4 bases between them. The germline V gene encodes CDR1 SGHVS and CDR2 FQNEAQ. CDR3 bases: TGTGCCAGCAGCTTAGATTTCGAGCAGTACTTC. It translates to CASSLDFEQYF.

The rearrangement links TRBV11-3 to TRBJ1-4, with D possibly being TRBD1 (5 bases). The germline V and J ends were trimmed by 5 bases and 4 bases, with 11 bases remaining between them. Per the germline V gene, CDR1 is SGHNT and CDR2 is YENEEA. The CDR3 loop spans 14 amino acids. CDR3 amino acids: CASSARDFNEKLFF. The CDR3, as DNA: TGTGCCAGCAGCGCTCGGGACTTTAATGAAAAACTGTTTTTT.

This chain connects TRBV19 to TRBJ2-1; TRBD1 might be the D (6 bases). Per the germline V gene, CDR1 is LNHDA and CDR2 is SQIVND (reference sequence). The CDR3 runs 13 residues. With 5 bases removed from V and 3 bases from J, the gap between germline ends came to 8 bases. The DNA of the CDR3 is TGTGCCAGTAGTCCGGACAGCTACAATGAGCAGTTCTTC. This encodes CASSPDSYNEQFF.

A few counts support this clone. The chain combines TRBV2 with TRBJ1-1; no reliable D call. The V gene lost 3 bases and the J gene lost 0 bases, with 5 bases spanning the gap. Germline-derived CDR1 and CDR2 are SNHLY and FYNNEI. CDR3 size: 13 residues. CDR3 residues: CASSDFVNTEAFF. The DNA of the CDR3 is TGTGCCAGCAGTGACTTCGTGAACACTGAAGCTTTCTTT.

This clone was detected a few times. The CDR3 nucleotides are TGTGCCGGACAGGGGTTTGACACCGGGGAGCTGTTTTTT. The encoded protein is CAGQGFDTGELFF. The J gene is TRBJ2-2, the V gene TRBV6-1, with TRBD1 matching 9 bases. V lost 11 bases, J lost 3 bases, and 4 bases stayed unmatched. The germline CDR1 and CDR2 sequences are MNHNS and SASEGT. This CDR3 spans 13 amino acids.

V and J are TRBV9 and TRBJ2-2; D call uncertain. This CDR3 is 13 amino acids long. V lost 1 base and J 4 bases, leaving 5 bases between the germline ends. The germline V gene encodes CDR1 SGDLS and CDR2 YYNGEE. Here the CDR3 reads CASSVSVTGELFF. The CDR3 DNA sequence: TGTGCCAGCAGCGTATCAGTCACCGGGGAGCTGTTTTTT.

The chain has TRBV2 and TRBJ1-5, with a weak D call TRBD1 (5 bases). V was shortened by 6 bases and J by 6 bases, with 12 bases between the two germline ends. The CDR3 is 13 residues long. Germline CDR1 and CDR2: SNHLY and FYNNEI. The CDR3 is CASRGTVGQPQHF. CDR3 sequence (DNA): TGTGCCAGCAGAGGGACGGTCGGTCAGCCCCAGCATTTT.

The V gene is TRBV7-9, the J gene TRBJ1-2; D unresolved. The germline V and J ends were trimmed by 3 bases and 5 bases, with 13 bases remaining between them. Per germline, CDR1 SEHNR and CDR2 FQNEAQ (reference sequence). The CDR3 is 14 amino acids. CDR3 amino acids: CASSLVRTDYGYTF. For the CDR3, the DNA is TGTGCCAGCAGCTTGGTTAGGACCGATTATGGCTACACCTTC. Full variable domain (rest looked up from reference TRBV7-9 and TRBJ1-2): DTGVSQNPRHKITKRGQNVTFRCDPISEHNRLYWYRQTLGQGPEFLTYFQNEAQLEKSRLLSDRFSAERPKGSFSTLEIQRTEQGDSAMYLCASSLVRTDYGYTFGSGTRLTVV.

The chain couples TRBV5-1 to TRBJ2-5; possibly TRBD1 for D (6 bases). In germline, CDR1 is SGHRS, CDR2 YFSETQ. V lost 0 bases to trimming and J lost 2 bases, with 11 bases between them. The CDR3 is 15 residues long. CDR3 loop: CASSLAGAQQETQYF. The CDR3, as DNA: TGCGCCAGCAGCTTGGCAGGGGCGCAGCAAGAGACCCAGTACTTC.

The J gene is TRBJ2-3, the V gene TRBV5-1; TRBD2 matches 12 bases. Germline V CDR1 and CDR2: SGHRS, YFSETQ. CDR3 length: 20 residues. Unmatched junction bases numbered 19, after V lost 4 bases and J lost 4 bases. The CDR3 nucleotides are TGCGCCAGCAGCCAGACCGGGACTAGCGGGCCCTTGGGGAGCGCAGATACGCAGTATTTT. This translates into CASSQTGTSGPLGSADTQYF. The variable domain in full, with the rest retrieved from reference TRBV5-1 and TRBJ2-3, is KAGVTQTPRYLIKTRGQQVTLSCSPISGHRSVSWYQQTPGQGLQFLFEYFSETQRNKGNFPGRFSGRQFSNSRSEMNVSTLELGDSALYLCASSQTGTSGPLGSADTQYFGPGTRLTVL.

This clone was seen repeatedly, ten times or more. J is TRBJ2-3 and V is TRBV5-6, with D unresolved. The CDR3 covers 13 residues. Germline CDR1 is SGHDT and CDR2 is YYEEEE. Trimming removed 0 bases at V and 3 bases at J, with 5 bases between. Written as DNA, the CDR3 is TGTGCCAGCAGCTTGGGTAGGACAGATACGCAGTATTTT. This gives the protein CASSLGRTDTQYF.

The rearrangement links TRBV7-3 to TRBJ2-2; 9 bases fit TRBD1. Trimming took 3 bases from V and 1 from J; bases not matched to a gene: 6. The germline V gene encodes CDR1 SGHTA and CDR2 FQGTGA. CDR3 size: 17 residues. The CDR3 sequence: CASSFSLGQGNTGELFF. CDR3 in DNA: TGTGCCAGCAGCTTTAGTTTGGGACAGGGGAACACCGGGGAGCTGTTTTTT.

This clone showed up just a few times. Here the CDR3 reads CASSNRGYEQYF. The CDR3 coding sequence is TGTGCCAGTAGTAACAGGGGATACGAGCAGTACTTC. The chain uses TRBV19 and TRBJ2-7, with 7 bases identical to TRBD1. The germline gives CDR1 LNHDA, CDR2 SQIVND (reference sequence). The trim removed 4 bases at V and 4 bases at J, leaving 1 base unmatched. The length of the CDR3 is 12 residues. Full variable domain (outside the CDR3, taken from reference TRBV19 and TRBJ2-7): DGGITQSPKYLFRKEGQNVTLSCEQNLNHDAMYWYRQDPGQGLRLIYYSQIVNDFQKGDIAEGYSVSREKKESFPLTVTSAQKNPTAFYLCASSNRGYEQYFGPGTRLTVT.

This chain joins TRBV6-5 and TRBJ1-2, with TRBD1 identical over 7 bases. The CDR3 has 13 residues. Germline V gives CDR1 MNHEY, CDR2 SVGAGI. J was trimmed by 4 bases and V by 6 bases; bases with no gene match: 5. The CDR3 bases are TGTGCCAGCAGGAGGACAGGTCCCTATGGCTACACCTTC. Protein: CASRRTGPYGYTF.